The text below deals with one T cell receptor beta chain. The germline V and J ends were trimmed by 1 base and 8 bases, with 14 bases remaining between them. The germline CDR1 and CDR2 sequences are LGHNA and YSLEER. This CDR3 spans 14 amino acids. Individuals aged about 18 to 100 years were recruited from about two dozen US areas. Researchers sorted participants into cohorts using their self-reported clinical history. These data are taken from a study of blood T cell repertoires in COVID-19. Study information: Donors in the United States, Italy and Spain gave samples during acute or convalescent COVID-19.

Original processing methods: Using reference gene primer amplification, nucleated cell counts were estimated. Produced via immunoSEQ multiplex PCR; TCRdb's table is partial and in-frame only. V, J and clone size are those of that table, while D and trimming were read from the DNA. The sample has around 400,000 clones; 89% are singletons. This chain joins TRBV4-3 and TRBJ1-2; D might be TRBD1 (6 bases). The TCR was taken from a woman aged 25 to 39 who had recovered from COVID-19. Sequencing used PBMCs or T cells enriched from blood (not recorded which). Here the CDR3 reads CASSQVGRGNGYTF. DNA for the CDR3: TGCGCCAGCAGCCAAGTGGGGAGGGGGAACGGCTACACCTTC.